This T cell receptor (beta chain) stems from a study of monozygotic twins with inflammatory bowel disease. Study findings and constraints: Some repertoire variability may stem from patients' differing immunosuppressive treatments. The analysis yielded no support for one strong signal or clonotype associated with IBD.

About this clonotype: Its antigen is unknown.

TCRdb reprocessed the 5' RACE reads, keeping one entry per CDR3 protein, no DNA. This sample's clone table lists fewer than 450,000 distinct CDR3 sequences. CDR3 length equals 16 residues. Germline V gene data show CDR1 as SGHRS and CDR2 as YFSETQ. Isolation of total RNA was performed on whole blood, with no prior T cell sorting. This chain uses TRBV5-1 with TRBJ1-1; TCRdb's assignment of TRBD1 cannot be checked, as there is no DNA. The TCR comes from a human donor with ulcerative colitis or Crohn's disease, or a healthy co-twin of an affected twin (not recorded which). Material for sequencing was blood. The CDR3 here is CASSLGPIGDGTEAFF. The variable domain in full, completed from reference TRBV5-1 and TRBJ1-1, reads KAGVTQTPRYLIKTRGQQVTLSCSPISGHRSVSWYQQTPGQGLQFLFEYFSETQRNKGNFPGRFSGRQFSNSRSEMNVSTLELGDSALYLCASSLGPIGDGTEAFFGQGTRLTVV.